This is a list of T cell receptor beta chains from one sample in a study of blood T cell repertoires in COVID-19. Sequencing used immunoSEQ multiplex PCR; TCRdb keeps in-frame clones, though not all of them. Of about 190,000 clones listed, about 80% were seen once; the top ten hold roughly 6.7%. Sequencing was carried out using peripheral blood. The receptor source for this set is a man aged 55-75 years with acute or convalescent COVID-19. The CDR3 runs from the conserved cysteine through the conserved F or W.

CDR3aa: CASSAGRSDTQYF
len: 13
v_gene: TRBV7-2

CDR3aa: CASSQQGLNTEAFF
len: 14
v_gene: TRBV2

CDR3aa: CASSKNSLANSPLHF
len: 15
v_gene: TRBV9

CDR3aa: CAWNFVTSGSMGEQFF
len: 16
v_gene: TRBV30

CDR3aa: CASSYRDRDQPQHF
len: 14
v_gene: TRBV6-5

CDR3aa: CASSLEGREAFF
len: 12
v_gene: TRBV27

CDR3aa: CASSFKGQGSAEAFF
len: 15
v_gene: TRBV2

CDR3aa: CASSQDLQVDEQFF
len: 14
v_gene: TRBV3-1/TRBV3-2

CDR3aa: CASRGQGSADTQYF
len: 14
v_gene: TRBV2

CDR3aa: CAISVQGAQAGELFF
len: 15
v_gene: TRBV10-3

CDR3aa: CASSSTEESNTEAFF
len: 15
v_gene: TRBV7-3

CDR3aa: CASSYGGGAWPQHF
len: 14
v_gene: TRBV6-2/TRBV6-3

CDR3aa: CASSLTSGGAGAFF
len: 14
v_gene: TRBV7-2

CDR3aa: CASIGPQVLNTEAFF
len: 15
v_gene: TRBV2

CDR3aa: CASSFPSGSRYEQYF
len: 15
v_gene: TRBV5-4

CDR3aa: CASSRDITEKLFF
len: 13
v_gene: TRBV6-5

CDR3aa: CASSFWQAASNSPLHF
len: 16
v_gene: TRBV27

CDR3aa: CATADHNREFNEQFF
len: 15
v_gene: TRBV10-3

CDR3aa: CASSKNRDLMAFF
len: 13
v_gene: TRBV12-3/TRBV12-4

CDR3aa: CASSYRGEADTQYF
len: 14
v_gene: TRBV6-5

CDR3aa: CASSQDVPSGGAGETQYF
len: 18
v_gene: TRBV4-3

CDR3aa: CASSKKTDPFRDRGHGYTF
len: 19
v_gene: TRBV21-1

CDR3aa: CASSQEATPSYEQYF
len: 15
v_gene: TRBV4-1

CDR3aa: CASSRLAGSSEKLFF
len: 15
v_gene: TRBV5-1

CDR3aa: CASRGLGYNEQFF
len: 13
v_gene: TRBV6-5

CDR3aa: CASSPFLPGDRANTGELFF
len: 19
v_gene: TRBV7-3

CDR3aa: CSASWGDSNQPQHF
len: 14
v_gene: TRBV20-1

CDR3aa: CASSIDRRGDIYNEQFF
len: 17
v_gene: TRBV19

CDR3aa: CASRGGRISNQPQHF
len: 15
v_gene: TRBV2

CDR3aa: CATSRGWADQETQYF
len: 15
v_gene: TRBV15

CDR3aa: CASSLGLDRVEQYF
len: 14
v_gene: TRBV7-6

CDR3aa: CASSLGGPSSYNEQFF
len: 16
v_gene: TRBV7-9

CDR3aa: CASTLGDGSGNTIYF
len: 15
v_gene: TRBV5-1

CDR3aa: CAGSRDTTYEQYF
len: 13
v_gene: TRBV2

CDR3aa: CASSLSFRYSDTQYF
len: 15
v_gene: TRBV7-2

CDR3aa: CASSQDSRNTEAFF
len: 14
v_gene: TRBV4-1

CDR3aa: CASSLGRGNNEQFF
len: 14
v_gene: TRBV7-3

CDR3aa: CSVVTVPGQPQHF
len: 13
v_gene: TRBV29-1

CDR3aa: CASSSLSDRAETQYF
len: 15
v_gene: TRBV5-1

CDR3aa: CASSFVREGHYGYTF
len: 15
v_gene: TRBV7-9

CDR3aa: CASSLVGRGTGHHTQYF
len: 17
v_gene: TRBV7-9

CDR3aa: CASSAAANSNQPQHF
len: 15
v_gene: TRBV19

CDR3aa: CASSQLGGETAKNIQYF
len: 17
v_gene: TRBV3-1/TRBV3-2

CDR3aa: CASSGGSSYNEQFF
len: 14
v_gene: TRBV7-9

CDR3aa: CASSIRQGARNTGELFF
len: 17
v_gene: TRBV19

CDR3aa: CSVLRQTHEAFF
len: 12
v_gene: TRBV29-1

CDR3aa: CASSKGLAQETQYF
len: 14
v_gene: TRBV27

CDR3aa: CATSSELWADPNYGYTF
len: 17
v_gene: TRBV15

CDR3aa: CASSYSTAQNEQFF
len: 14
v_gene: TRBV6-6

CDR3aa: CASSQDTTGTYSGNTIYF
len: 18
v_gene: TRBV4-2

CDR3aa: CAIKRDRGSTEAFF
len: 14
v_gene: TRBV10-3

CDR3aa: CATSDITQRGDPDPQYF
len: 17
v_gene: TRBV24-1

CDR3aa: CASSLDFSGYEQYF
len: 14
v_gene: TRBV7-2

CDR3aa: CASSLYGRANGELFF
len: 15
v_gene: TRBV11-1

CDR3aa: CASSLGLGISYEQYF
len: 15
v_gene: TRBV7-8

CDR3aa: CASSYLHFRSF
len: 11
v_gene: TRBV6-2/TRBV6-3

CDR3aa: CASSKTGGVQPQHF
len: 14
v_gene: TRBV6-5

CDR3aa: CASSPSPGGAGGYTF
len: 15
v_gene: TRBV4-3

CDR3aa: CASSGRLAGGKTDTQYF
len: 17
v_gene: TRBV10-2